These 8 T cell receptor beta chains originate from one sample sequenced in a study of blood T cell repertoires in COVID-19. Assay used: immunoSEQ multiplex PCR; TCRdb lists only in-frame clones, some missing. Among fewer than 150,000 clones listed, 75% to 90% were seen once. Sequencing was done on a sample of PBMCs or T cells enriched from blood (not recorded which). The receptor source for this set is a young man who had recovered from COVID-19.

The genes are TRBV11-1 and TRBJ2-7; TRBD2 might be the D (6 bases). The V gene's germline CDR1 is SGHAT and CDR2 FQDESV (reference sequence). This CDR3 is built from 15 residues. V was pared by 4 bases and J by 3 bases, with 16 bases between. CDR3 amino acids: CASSSGDQYLYEQYF. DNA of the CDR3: TGTGCCAGCAGCTCGGGGGACCAGTACCTCTACGAGCAGTACTTC.

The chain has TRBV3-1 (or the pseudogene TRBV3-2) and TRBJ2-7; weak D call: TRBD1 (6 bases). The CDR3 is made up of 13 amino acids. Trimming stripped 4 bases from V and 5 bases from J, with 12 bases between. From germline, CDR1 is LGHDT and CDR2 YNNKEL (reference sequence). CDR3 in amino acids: CASSPGTPHEQYF. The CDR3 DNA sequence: TGTGCCAGCAGCCCAGGGACACCTCACGAGCAGTACTTC.

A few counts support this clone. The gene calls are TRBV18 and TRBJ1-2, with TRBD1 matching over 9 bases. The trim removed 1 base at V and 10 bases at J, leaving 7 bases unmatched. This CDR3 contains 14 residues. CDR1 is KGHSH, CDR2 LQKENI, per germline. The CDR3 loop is CASSPQDRGTYYTF. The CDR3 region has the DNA TGTGCCAGCTCACCACAGGACAGGGGTACCTACTACACCTTC.

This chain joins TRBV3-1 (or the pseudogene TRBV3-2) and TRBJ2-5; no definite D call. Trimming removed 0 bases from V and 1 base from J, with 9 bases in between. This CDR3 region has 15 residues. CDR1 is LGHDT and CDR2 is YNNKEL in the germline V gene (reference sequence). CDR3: CASSQDPLIQETQYF. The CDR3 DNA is TGTGCCAGCAGCCAAGACCCACTGATCCAAGAGACCCAGTACTTC.

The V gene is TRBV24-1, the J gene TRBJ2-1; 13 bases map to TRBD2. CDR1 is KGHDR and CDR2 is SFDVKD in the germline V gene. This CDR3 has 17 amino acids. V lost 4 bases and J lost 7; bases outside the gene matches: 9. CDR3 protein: CATSDAGLAGDGNEQFF. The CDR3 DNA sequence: TGTGCCACCAGTGACGCTGGACTAGCGGGAGATGGTAATGAGCAGTTCTTC.

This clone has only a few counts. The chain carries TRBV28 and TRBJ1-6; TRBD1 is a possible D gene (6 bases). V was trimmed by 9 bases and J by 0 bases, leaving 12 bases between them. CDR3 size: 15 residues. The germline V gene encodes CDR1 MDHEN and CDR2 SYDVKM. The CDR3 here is CASLTGSSYNSPLHF. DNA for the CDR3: TGTGCCAGTCTTACAGGGAGCTCCTATAATTCACCCCTCCACTTT.

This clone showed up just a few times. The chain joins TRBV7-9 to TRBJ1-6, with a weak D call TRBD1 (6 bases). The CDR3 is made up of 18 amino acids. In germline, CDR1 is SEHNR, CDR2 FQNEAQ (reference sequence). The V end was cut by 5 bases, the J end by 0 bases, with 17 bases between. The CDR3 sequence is CASSPLLRGASYNSPLHF. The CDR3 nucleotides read TGTGCCAGCAGCCCCCTTCTCAGGGGCGCCTCCTATAATTCACCCCTCCACTTT.

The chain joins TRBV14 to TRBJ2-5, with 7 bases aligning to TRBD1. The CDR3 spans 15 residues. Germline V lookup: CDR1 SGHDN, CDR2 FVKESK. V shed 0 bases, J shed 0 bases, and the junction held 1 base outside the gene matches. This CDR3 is CASSQDRGYQETQYF. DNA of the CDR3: TGTGCCAGCAGCCAAGACAGGGGGTACCAAGAGACCCAGTACTTC.